What follows describes a single T cell receptor beta chain. What it binds is unknown. The sample comes from a study of T cell responses to AZD1222 COVID-19 vaccine. The method was immunoSEQ multiplex PCR; TCRdb's version includes in-frame clones alone and lacks a portion of them. The data contain approximately 85,000 clones, approximately 86% of them singletons. Broader study findings: Recipients of AZD1222 seropositive at baseline numbered only 5 or 6.

With 0 bases clipped from V and 2 bases from J, the junction kept 4 bases outside the gene matches. This CDR3 region has 17 residues. Germline values: CDR1 SGDLS, CDR2 YYNGEE. The chain uses TRBV9 and TRBJ2-5, with TRBD2 matching over 13 bases. Sequencing was performed on peripheral blood, taken on day 0 of AZD1222 vaccination. The TCR originated in an adult in good health. The CDR3 DNA reads TGTGCCAGCAGCGTAGGACTAGCGGGAGGAGGGCAAGAGACCCAGTACTTC. Protein: CASSVGLAGGGQETQYF. The entire variable domain, with the rest obtained from reference TRBV9 and TRBJ2-5, is as follows: DSGVTQTPKHLITATGQRVTLRCSPRSGDLSVYWYQQSLDQGLQFLIQYYNGEERAKGNILERFSAQQFPDLHSELNLSSLELGDSALYFCASSVGLAGGGQETQYFGPGTRLLVL.